This TCR beta chain is drawn from a study of human T cells and chemical hapten exposure. TCRdb used MiXCR to reprocess the RACE reads, holding one entry per CDR3 protein. The sample has about 380,000 distinct CDR3 sequences, approximately 5.1% seen once. The time point denotes: pre-sensitization, week 0. This sample's treatment: therapeutic diphenylcyclopropenone sensitization with weekly scalp DPC. Drawing of blood took place ahead of applying each patch test. Germline CDR1 DFQATT, CDR2 SNEGSKA (reference sequence). The length of the CDR3 is 15 residues. J lost 5 bases, V lost 0 bases, and 6 bases had no gene match. This clonotype was seen at least ten times.

The genes are TRBV20-1 and TRBJ2-3; 9 bases agree with TRBD2. The specimen comprised whole blood, sampled in connection with sensitization to the hapten diphenylcyclopropenone (DPC). The TCR originated in a woman aged 45-65 years with alopecia areata. Some clones in this sample may be carry-over from other donors' samples. The DNA of the CDR3 is TGCAGTGCTAGAGAAGGGACTAGCAATGGAGATACGCAGTATTTT. This encodes CSAREGTSNGDTQYF.